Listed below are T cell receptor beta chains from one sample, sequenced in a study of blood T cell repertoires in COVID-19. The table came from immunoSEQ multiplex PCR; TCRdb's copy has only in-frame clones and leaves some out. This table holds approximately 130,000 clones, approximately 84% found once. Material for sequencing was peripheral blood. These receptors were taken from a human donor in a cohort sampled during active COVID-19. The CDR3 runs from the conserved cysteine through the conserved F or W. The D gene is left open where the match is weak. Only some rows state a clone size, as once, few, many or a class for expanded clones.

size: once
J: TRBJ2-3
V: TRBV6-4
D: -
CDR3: CASEGGGHADLTDTQYF
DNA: TGTGCCAGCGAGGGGGGGGGCCATGCAGACCTCACAGATACGCAGTATTTT

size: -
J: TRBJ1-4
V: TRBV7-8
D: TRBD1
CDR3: CASSYTGTGGAEKLFF
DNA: TGTGCCAGCAGCTACACCGGGACAGGGGGCGCGGAAAAACTGTTTTTT

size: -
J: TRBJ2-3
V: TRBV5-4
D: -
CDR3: CASSSPGSGTDTQYF
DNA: TGTGCCAGCAGCTCTCCCGGGAGTGGCACAGATACGCAGTATTTT

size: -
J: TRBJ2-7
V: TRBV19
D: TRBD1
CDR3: CASSPDRGTYEQYF
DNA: TGTGCCAGTAGTCCCGACAGGGGAACCTACGAGCAGTACTTC

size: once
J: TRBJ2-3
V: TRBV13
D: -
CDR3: CASSFTSSSTDTQYF
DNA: TGTGCCAGCAGCTTTACTAGCTCTAGCACAGATACGCAGTATTTT

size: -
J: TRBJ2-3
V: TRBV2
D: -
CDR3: CASSEALAGSTDTQYF
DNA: TGTGCCAGCAGTGAAGCGTTGGCGGGGAGCACAGATACGCAGTATTTT

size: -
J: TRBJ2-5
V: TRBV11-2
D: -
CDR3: CASSSGQVRILQETQYF
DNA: TGTGCCAGCAGCTCTGGTCAGGTCAGGATTTTACAAGAGACCCAGTACTTC

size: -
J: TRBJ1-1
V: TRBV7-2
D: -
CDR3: CASSPGSEAFF
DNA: TGTGCCAGCAGCCCCGGGAGTGAAGCTTTCTTT

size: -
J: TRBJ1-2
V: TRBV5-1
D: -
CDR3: CASRPDRMGGYTF
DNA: TGCGCCAGCAGACCCGACAGGATGGGCGGCTACACCTTC

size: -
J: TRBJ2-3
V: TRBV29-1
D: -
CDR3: CSVARLEDTQYF
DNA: TGCAGCGTTGCGAGACTAGAGGATACGCAGTATTTT

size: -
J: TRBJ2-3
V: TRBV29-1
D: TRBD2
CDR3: CSVGLSGGVMDTQYF
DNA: TGCAGCGTTGGTCTTAGCGGGGGGGTAATGGATACGCAGTATTTT

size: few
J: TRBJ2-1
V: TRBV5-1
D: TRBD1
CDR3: CASSVWDRDYNEQFF
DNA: TGCGCCAGCAGCGTCTGGGACAGAGACTACAATGAGCAGTTCTTC

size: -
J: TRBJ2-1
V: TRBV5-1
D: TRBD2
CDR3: CASSARNRLAGYNEQFF
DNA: TGCGCCAGCAGCGCCAGAAACCGACTAGCGGGGTACAATGAGCAGTTCTTC

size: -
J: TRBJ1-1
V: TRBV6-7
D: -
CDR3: CASGGGNEAFF
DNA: TGTGCCAGCGGGGGGGGGAATGAAGCTTTCTTT

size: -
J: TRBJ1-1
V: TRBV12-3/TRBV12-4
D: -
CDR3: CASNQNSGAEAFF
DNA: TGTGCCAGCAACCAGAACTCAGGGGCTGAAGCTTTCTTT

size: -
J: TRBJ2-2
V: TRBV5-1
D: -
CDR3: CASSLDRNTGELFF
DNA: TGCGCCAGCAGCTTGGACAGAAACACCGGGGAGCTGTTTTTT

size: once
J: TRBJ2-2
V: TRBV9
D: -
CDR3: CASSVGVNTGELFF
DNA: TGTGCCAGCAGCGTTGGAGTGAACACCGGGGAGCTGTTTTTT

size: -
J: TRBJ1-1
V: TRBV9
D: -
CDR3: CASSPGDRPMRLVTEAFF
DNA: TGTGCCAGCAGCCCCGGAGACCGGCCCATGCGGCTGGTGACTGAAGCTTTCTTT

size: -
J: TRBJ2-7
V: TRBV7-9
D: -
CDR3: CASSLTTVLPEQYF
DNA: TGTGCCAGCAGCTTAACCACTGTTTTGCCCGAGCAGTACTTC

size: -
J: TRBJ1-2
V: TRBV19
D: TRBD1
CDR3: CASKAGTGNNYGYTF
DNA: TGTGCCAGCAAAGCCGGGACAGGGAACAACTATGGCTACACCTTC

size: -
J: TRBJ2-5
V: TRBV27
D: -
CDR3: CASSLMGGGGPYQETQYF
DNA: TGTGCCAGCAGTTTAATGGGGGGTGGGGGACCGTACCAAGAGACCCAGTACTTC

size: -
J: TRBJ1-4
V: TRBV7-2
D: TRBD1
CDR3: CASSSTGAGEKLFF
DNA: TGTGCCAGCAGCTCCACAGGGGCAGGGGAAAAACTGTTTTTT

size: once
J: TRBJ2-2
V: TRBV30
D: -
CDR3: CAWETGVTGELFF
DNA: TGTGCCTGGGAAACCGGGGTAACCGGGGAGCTGTTTTTT

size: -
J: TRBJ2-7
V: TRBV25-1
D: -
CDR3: CASSATRPRSYEQYF
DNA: TGTGCCAGCAGTGCGACAAGACCGAGATCCTACGAGCAGTACTTC

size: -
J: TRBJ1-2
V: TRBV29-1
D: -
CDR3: CSDTHPNYGYTF
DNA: TGCAGCGACACCCATCCAAACTATGGCTACACCTTC

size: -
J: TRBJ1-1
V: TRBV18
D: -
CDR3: CASSPALRDTEAFF
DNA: TGTGCCAGCTCACCCGCCCTGAGAGACACTGAAGCTTTCTTT

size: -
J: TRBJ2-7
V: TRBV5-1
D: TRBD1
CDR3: CASSWTGSSYEQYF
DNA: TGCGCCAGCAGCTGGACAGGGAGCTCCTACGAGCAGTACTTC

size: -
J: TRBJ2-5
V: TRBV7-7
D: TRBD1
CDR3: CASSSRTGGETQYF
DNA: TGTGCCAGCAGCAGCAGGACAGGGGGCGAGACCCAGTACTTC

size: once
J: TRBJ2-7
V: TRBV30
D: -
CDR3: CAWTDGGRPLYEQYF
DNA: TGTGCCTGGACCGACGGGGGACGCCCCCTCTACGAGCAGTACTTC

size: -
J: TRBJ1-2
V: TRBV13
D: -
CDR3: CASSLNFETANYGYTF
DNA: TGTGCCAGCAGCTTAAATTTCGAGACAGCCAACTATGGCTACACCTTC

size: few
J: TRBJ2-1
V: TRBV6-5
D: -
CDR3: CASSYRPSNEQFF
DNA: TGTGCCAGCAGTTACCGGCCTAGCAATGAGCAGTTCTTC

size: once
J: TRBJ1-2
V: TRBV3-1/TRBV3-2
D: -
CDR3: CASSQASSLRSRTF
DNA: TGTGCCAGCAGCCAAGCCTCTTCTCTGAGGTCGCGCACCTTC

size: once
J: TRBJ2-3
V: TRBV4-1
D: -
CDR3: CASSQDRGAGTDTQYF
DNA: TGCGCCAGCAGCCAAGATCGCGGGGCCGGCACAGATACGCAGTATTTT

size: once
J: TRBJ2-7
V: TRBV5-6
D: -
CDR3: CASSLRGGPPYEQYF
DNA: TGTGCCAGCAGCTTGAGAGGCGGCCCTCCTTACGAGCAGTACTTC

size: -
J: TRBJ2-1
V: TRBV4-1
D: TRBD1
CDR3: CASSLGQGPLNEQFF
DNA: TGCGCCAGCAGCCTGGGACAGGGCCCTCTCAATGAGCAGTTCTTC

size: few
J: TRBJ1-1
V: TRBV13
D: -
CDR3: CASSPRYTEAFF
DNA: TGTGCCAGCAGCCCGCGGTACACTGAAGCTTTCTTT